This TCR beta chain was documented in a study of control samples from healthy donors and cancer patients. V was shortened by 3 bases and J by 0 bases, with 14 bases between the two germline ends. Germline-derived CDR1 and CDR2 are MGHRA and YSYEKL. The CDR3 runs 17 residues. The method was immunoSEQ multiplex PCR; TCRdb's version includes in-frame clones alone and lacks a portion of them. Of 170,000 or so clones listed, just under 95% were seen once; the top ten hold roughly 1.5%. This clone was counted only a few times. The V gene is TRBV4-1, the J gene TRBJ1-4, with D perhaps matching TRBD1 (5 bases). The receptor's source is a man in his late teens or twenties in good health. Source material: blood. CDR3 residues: CASSHPPRDATNEKLFF. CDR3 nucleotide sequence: TGCGCCAGCAGCCATCCGCCGCGGGACGCAACTAATGAAAAACTGTTTTTT.